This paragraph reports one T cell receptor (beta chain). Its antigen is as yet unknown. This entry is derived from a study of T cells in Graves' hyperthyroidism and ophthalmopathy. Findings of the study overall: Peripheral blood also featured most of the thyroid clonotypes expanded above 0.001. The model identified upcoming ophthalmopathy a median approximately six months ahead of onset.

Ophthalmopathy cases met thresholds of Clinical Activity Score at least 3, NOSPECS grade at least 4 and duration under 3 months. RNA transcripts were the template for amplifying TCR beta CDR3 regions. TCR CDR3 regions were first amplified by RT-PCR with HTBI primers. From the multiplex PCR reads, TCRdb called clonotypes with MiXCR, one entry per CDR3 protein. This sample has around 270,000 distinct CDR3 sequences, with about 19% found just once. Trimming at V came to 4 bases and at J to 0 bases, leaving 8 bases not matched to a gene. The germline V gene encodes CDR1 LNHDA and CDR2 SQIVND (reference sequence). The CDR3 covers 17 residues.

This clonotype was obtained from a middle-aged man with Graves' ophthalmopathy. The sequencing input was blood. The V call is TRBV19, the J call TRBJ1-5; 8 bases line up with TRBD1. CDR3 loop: CASSSTGGTYSNQPQHF. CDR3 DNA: TGTGCCAGTAGTAGTACAGGGGGTACGTATAGCAATCAGCCCCAGCATTTT.